The 21 T cell receptor beta chains listed next were all sequenced from one sample in a study of blood T cell repertoires in COVID-19. Only in-frame clones appear in the TCRdb table, and some are missing; sequencing was by immunoSEQ multiplex PCR. The sample lists hundreds of thousands of clones, roughly 80% seen once, with 6% to 9.5% in the top ten. The material sequenced was peripheral blood. The receptors were sampled from a woman older than 75 with acute or convalescent COVID-19.

The chain is built from TRBV5-1 and TRBJ2-7; TRBD1 might be the D (6 bases). Germline V CDR1 and CDR2: SGHRS, YFSETQ. With 0 bases removed from V and 3 bases from J, the gap between germline ends came to 13 bases. The CDR3 sequence is 15 residues long. CDR3 protein: CASSLAPGQNYEQYF. CDR3 in DNA: TGCGCCAGCAGCTTGGCCCCAGGACAGAACTACGAGCAGTACTTC.

This clone was picked up a small number of times. The rearrangement joins TRBV25-1 to TRBJ2-1, with no clear D. This CDR3 is built from 15 residues. From germline, CDR1 is MGHDK and CDR2 SYGVNS. Trimming cost V 6 bases and J 3 bases, with 15 bases left between them. The CDR3 bases are TGTGCCAGCAGAGCGTCCTGGTTGGGCTACAATGAGCAGTTCTTC. Amino acids: CASRASWLGYNEQFF.

As DNA, the CDR3 is TGTGCCAGCAGGCCCGATGAGGGGACCCAGTACTTC. Encoded protein: CASRPDEGTQYF. The J gene is TRBJ2-5, the V gene TRBV7-9; weak D call: TRBD2 (5 bases). The CDR3 is 12 residues long. V lost 6 bases, J lost 7 bases, and 12 bases lay in between. The germline CDR1 and CDR2 sequences are SEHNR and FQNEAQ (reference sequence).

This chain uses TRBV19 with TRBJ2-2; 7 positions match TRBD2. CDR3 length equals 16 residues. From germline, CDR1 is LNHDA and CDR2 SQIVND (reference sequence). The V and J ends lost 6 bases and 2 bases, in that order; junction bases with no gene match: 9. The CDR3 nucleotides read TGTGCCAGTAGAAGACTCGGGACTAAAAACACCGGGGAGCTGTTTTTT. It codes for CASRRLGTKNTGELFF.

J is TRBJ2-5 and V is TRBV5-1; possibly TRBD2 for D (6 bases). V was cut by 5 bases and J by 2 bases, with 10 bases left in between. CDR1 is SGHRS and CDR2 is YFSETQ in the germline V gene. This CDR3 spans 13 amino acids. The CDR3 here is CASRQAGQETQYF. The CDR3 bases are TGCGCCAGCAGGCAAGCGGGTCAAGAGACCCAGTACTTC.

This clone was seen just once. The V call is TRBV11-2, the J call TRBJ2-6; D is perhaps TRBD1 (5 bases). The CDR3 runs 15 residues. Per germline, CDR1 SGHAT and CDR2 FQNNGV. V lost 4 bases and J lost 0, with 7 bases in between. DNA of the CDR3: TGTGCCAGCAGCTGGGGCCGCTCTGGGGCCAACGTCCTGACTTTC. Amino acids: CASSWGRSGANVLTF.

A single count supports this clone. This rearrangement joins TRBV12-3 or TRBV12-4 to TRBJ1-2; D unclear. This CDR3 spans 13 amino acids. The ends were cut back, 5 bases at V and 5 bases at J, with 12 bases in the middle. The DNA of the CDR3 is TGTGCCAGCAGTCCCGGACTCCAATATGGCTACACCTTC. Translating gives CASSPGLQYGYTF.

This clone was detected once. The chain carries TRBV5-6 and TRBJ2-6; tentative D call: TRBD1 (7 bases). The CDR3 totals 16 residues. CDR1 and CDR2 from the germline V gene are SGHDT and YYEEEE. V gave up 6 bases and J gave up 4 bases, with 17 bases separating them. The DNA of the CDR3 is TGTGCCAGCACCAAAACAGGGGAGGTGGGGGCCAACGTCCTGACTTTC. Residues: CASTKTGEVGANVLTF.

This clone has only a few counts. This chain joins TRBV7-3 and TRBJ1-1; no firm D call. The V end lost 3 bases, the J end lost 1 base, and 12 bases lay between the germline ends. The CDR3 is 15 amino acids. Germline V gives CDR1 SGHTA, CDR2 FQGTGA. Written as DNA, the CDR3 is TGTGCCAGCAGCTTTTCGAGCAACGGGAACACTGAAGCTTTCTTT. Translating gives CASSFSSNGNTEAFF.

This chain connects TRBV2 to TRBJ2-5; 10 bases line up with TRBD2. Germline CDR1 SNHLY, CDR2 FYNNEI. Germline trimming cut 4 bases from V and 2 bases from J; bases unmatched to any gene: 7. The CDR3 spans 16 residues. The CDR3 DNA is TGTGCCAGCAGTGCCAGCGGGGGGGCCTGGCAAGAGACCCAGTACTTC. Amino acids: CASSASGGAWQETQYF. Complete variable domain (other parts from reference TRBV2 and TRBJ2-5): EPEVTQTPSHQVTQMGQEVILRCVPISNHLYFYWYRQILGQKVEFLVSFYNNEISEKSEIFDDQFSVERPDGSNFTLKIRSTKLEDSAMYFCASSASGGAWQETQYFGPGTRLLVL.

This sequence joins TRBV11-3 and TRBJ2-1; D is uncertain. The CDR3 is made up of 12 amino acids. CDR1 is SGHNT and CDR2 is YENEEA in the germline V gene. V lost 5 bases, J lost 4 bases, and 6 bases lay in between. CDR3 loop: CASSHEYNEQFF. In nucleotides, the CDR3 is TGTGCCAGCAGCCACGAGTACAATGAGCAGTTCTTC.

The rearrangement uses TRBV6-1 and TRBJ2-1; 8 bases are a match to TRBD2. The V and J ends lost 3 bases and 8 bases, in that order; junction bases with no gene match: 9. The CDR3 runs to 15 residues. CDR1 MNHNS and CDR2 SASEGT come from the germline V gene. The CDR3 DNA follows: TGTGCCAGCAGTGACGTGGGACTAGAACACGATGAGCAGTTCTTC. This gives the protein CASSDVGLEHDEQFF.

The chain carries TRBV19 and TRBJ2-7; unclear D gene. Germline V gene lookup returns CDR1 LNHDA and CDR2 SQIVND (reference sequence). V was cut by 0 bases and J by 0 bases, with 9 bases left in between. This CDR3 is 15 amino acids long. CDR3 residues: CASSIDPGRSYEQYF. The DNA for the CDR3 is TGTGCCAGTAGTATAGACCCGGGTCGCTCCTACGAGCAGTACTTC.

The chain links TRBV6-1 to TRBJ1-2; possible D gene TRBD1, 5 bases. CDR1 MNHNS and CDR2 SASEGT come from the germline V gene. V lost 3 bases and J lost 5, with 7 bases in between. CDR3 size: 12 residues. CDR3 DNA: TGTGCCAGCAGTGAGGGGGGGTATGGCTACACCTTC. Translating gives CASSEGGYGYTF.

This clone was detected only a few times. The gene calls are TRBV5-1 and TRBJ1-1; D remains unclear. Germline V gene sequence: CDR1 SGHRS, CDR2 YFSETQ. Trimming cost V 2 bases and J 1 base, with 12 bases left between them. The CDR3 extends over 15 amino acids. The CDR3 protein is CASSFDTVGNTEAFF. In DNA, the CDR3 is TGCGCCAGCAGCTTCGATACGGTTGGGAACACTGAAGCTTTCTTT.

J is TRBJ2-7 and V is TRBV30; a possible D gene is TRBD1 (6 bases). Germline values: CDR1 GTSNPN, CDR2 SVGIG (reference sequence). The ends were cut back, 5 bases at V and 2 bases at J, with 16 bases in the middle. The CDR3 consists of 14 residues. CDR3 protein: CAWGLGASTYEQYF. DNA of the CDR3: TGTGCCTGGGGGCTGGGGGCGTCCACCTACGAGCAGTACTTC.

The chain links TRBV19 to TRBJ1-1; 9 bases line up with TRBD1. J lost 4 bases, V lost 7 bases, and 7 bases had no gene match. The germline CDR1 and CDR2 sequences are LNHDA and SQIVND (reference sequence). This CDR3 is 14 amino acids long. CDR3 sequence: CASTNWDRATEAFF. For the CDR3, the DNA is TGTGCCAGTACCAACTGGGACAGGGCCACTGAAGCTTTCTTT. The whole variable domain, filled in from reference TRBV19 and TRBJ1-1, reads DGGITQSPKYLFRKEGQNVTLSCEQNLNHDAMYWYRQDPGQGLRLIYYSQIVNDFQKGDIAEGYSVSREKKESFPLTVTSAQKNPTAFYLCASTNWDRATEAFFGQGTRLTVV.

The CDR3 bases are TGTGCCAGCAGTAAAGCCGGACAGGGAGATGGCTACACCTTC. Protein: CASSKAGQGDGYTF. This chain uses TRBV9 with TRBJ1-2; 8 bases map to TRBD1. Germline V gene lookup returns CDR1 SGDLS and CDR2 YYNGEE. V lost 5 bases to trimming and J lost 6 bases; unmatched junction nucleotides: 9. CDR3 size: 14 residues.

The chain carries TRBV3-1 (or the pseudogene TRBV3-2) and TRBJ1-1; maybe TRBD1 (5 bases). The germline gives CDR1 LGHDT, CDR2 YNNKEL (reference sequence). Trimming left V 2 bases short and J 7 bases short, with 14 bases between. There are 14 residues in the CDR3. The CDR3 DNA reads as TGTGCCAGCAGCCAACAACGGGGGGGTCTTGAAGCTTTCTTT. Its translation: CASSQQRGGLEAFF.

The chain employs TRBV6-5 and TRBJ2-1, with TRBD1 identical over 9 bases. CDR1 and CDR2 (germline): MNHEY, SVGAGI. Trimming took 8 bases from V and 6 from J; bases not matched to a gene: 2. CDR3 length equals 12 residues. The CDR3 sequence is CASGDRVNEQFF. The CDR3 DNA follows: TGTGCCAGCGGGGACAGGGTCAATGAGCAGTTCTTC.

V gene TRBV28 combines with J gene TRBJ2-7, with TRBD2 matching 8 bases. With 3 bases clipped from V and 10 bases from J, the junction kept 5 bases outside the gene matches. The germline gives CDR1 MDHEN, CDR2 SYDVKM. The CDR3 is 12 amino acids. CDR3 nucleotides: TGTGCCAGCAGTTTGATGCGGGGGGATCAGTACTTC. This encodes CASSLMRGDQYF.